This record looks at one TCR beta chain sequence and its context. This receptor's antigen is unknown. There are no base qualities to consult, and no much larger clone falls within one base. The data are from a study of T cell clones after liver transplantation (dated by TCRdb to the late 2010s). About the full investigation: Samples were obtained from ITN030ST, a randomized trial in which withdrawal of immunosuppression was attempted within 2 years of liver transplantation. Donor-reactive T cell clones were identified using TCRbeta sequencing after a pre-transplant mixed lymphocyte reaction and were then followed in post-transplant blood. Third party-reactive TCRbeta sequences from pre-transplant MLRs were also identified as an antigen-independent comparator for donor-reactive sequences. Of the eight recipients, a few were HCV-positive, while the remaining recipients had been transplanted for non-autoimmune, non-viral indications. Subjects received no induction therapy and standard immunosuppression until randomization at 12-24 months post-transplant. Tolerance was defined as complete immunosuppression withdrawal for at least one year with no rise in liver enzymes beyond twice the upper limit of normal. Blood samples were taken pre-transplant, pre-randomization before withdrawal, and post-randomization after full withdrawal or failed withdrawal. The studied cohort comprised 8 liver transplant recipients, 3 classified as tolerant and 5 as non-tolerant. General findings and caveats noted by the study authors: A greater decline was seen for donor-reactive sequences than for third party-reactive sequences, suggesting partial antigen-specific deletion unrelated to withdrawal success. Because of small, heterogeneous patient numbers and non-standardized post-transplant time points, the conclusions were only preliminary. In most of the 8 subjects, circulating donor-reactive CD4 TCRbeta sequences decreased significantly after transplant, regardless of tolerance or HCV status. Low numbers of available donor cells limited the measurable donor-reactive repertoire in two subjects. Without allograft tissue specimens, donor-reactive T cells may have migrated into the graft rather than being deleted. When repertoire turnover was taken into account, detection of donor-reactive sequences was significantly reduced in 7 of 8 subjects for CD4 and in 8 of 8 subjects for CD8.

Frozen genomic DNA underwent high-throughput TCRbeta CDR3 sequencing by immunoSEQ, including PCR amplification, mapping, bias correction and internal controls. In the paper's pipeline: Only productive rearrangements were retained, and each unique TCRbeta sequence was defined by its CDR3 nucleotide sequence together with its V and J gene. For a sequence to be called donor-reactive, it needed a frequency of at least 0.01% and at least 5-fold expansion in CFSE-low cells compared with unstimulated pre-transplant cells. Minimum frequency thresholds were set for each subject on the basis of the unstimulated sample with the lowest template count, so that a detection power of at least 90% was ensured. Repertoire turnover was measured by Jensen-Shannon divergence between the top 1000 TCRbeta sequences post- and pre-transplant. Changes in detection of donor-reactive sequences were tested with two-sided Fisher's exact tests. TCRdb limited this immuneACCESS table to in-frame rearrangements with V and J called. A share of clones is missing; checked studies link under half to unresolved V genes, and the rest is unexplained. Clonal size and the V and J genes are those of that table, whereas D and trimming came from the DNA. Here the sample has 40,000 to 65,000 clones; less than 85% occur a single time. The ten largest clones add up to over 6.5% of the sample.

At the junction V is shortened by 5 bases and J by 2 bases; bases outside the gene matches: 12. The germline V gene encodes CDR1 MRHNA and CDR2 SNTAGT. There are 18 amino acids in the CDR3, from cysteine to phenylalanine inclusive. Of the read, only the CDR3 DNA is kept; its 54 bases are in frame from base 1. The meaning of the sample's time point label: pre-transplant. Unstimulated PBMCs, after thawing, were stained for CD3, CD4 and CD8 and then FACS-sorted into CD3+CD4+ and CD3+CD8+ populations. All 8 studied subjects were randomized to withdrawal of immunosuppression. Genomic DNA was isolated with the Qiagen DNeasy Blood and Tissue Kit.

The specimen was CD4+ T cells from blood, collected before liver transplant. The V gene is TRBV6-4 and the J gene is TRBJ1-5; the central 10 bases match TRBD1. This clonotype was obtained from a human donor who received a liver transplant. The bases are TGTGCCAGCAGTTCTCGACAGGGGGCGATTATAGGCAATCAGCCCCAGCATTTT. This codes for CASSSRQGAIIGNQPQHF.